A selection of T cell receptor beta chains follows, all from one sample in a study of blood T cell repertoires in COVID-19. Produced via immunoSEQ multiplex PCR; TCRdb's table is partial and in-frame only. Altogether some 85,000 clones are present, roughly 80% being singletons, with the ten largest covering almost 50%. Sequencing input: peripheral blood. All receptors come from a human donor in a cohort sampled during active COVID-19. The CDR3 runs from the conserved cysteine through the conserved F or W.

v_call	j_call	cdr3_aa
TRBV28	TRBJ1-5	CASSLSGYQPQHF
TRBV29-1	TRBJ2-5	CSATSTGHLTQYF
TRBV19	TRBJ1-5	CASNTGGANQPQHF
TRBV9	TRBJ1-4	CASSVAPGTNEKLFF
TRBV28	TRBJ1-1	CASAGQAVTEAFF
TRBV29-1	TRBJ2-3	CSVQLQGGGTQYF
TRBV9	TRBJ2-1	CASSVGLATYNEQFF
TRBV28	TRBJ1-2	CASSKAGAYKGYTF
TRBV2	TRBJ1-1	CASRGGRWDEAFF
TRBV7-9	TRBJ2-7	CAVPGQGVYEQYF
TRBV7-8	TRBJ2-7	CASSLAFGAASSYEQYF
TRBV5-1	TRBJ2-5	CASSLAGTGSRETQYF
TRBV19	TRBJ2-2	CASRSTGAKWNTGELFF
TRBV20-1	TRBJ2-7	CSASEGNEGVDEQYF
TRBV6-5	TRBJ2-2	CASSPGTNPGELFF
TRBV29-1	TRBJ1-4	CSVDGVGTGEKLFF